The 3 T cell receptor beta chains given below trace back to one sample, sequenced in a study of blood T cells in healthy people across ages. Then a second PCR, running roughly 7 to 11 cycles, was carried out with a sample-barcoded 5' primer and a J-beta primer mix. Via MiXCR, TCRdb re-called the 5' RACE reads, giving one row per CDR3 protein. The sample records approximately 800,000 distinct CDR3 sequences, around 24% being singletons. These same data were also listed under a study on T cells of mothers and their children.

The sample consisted of blood. The receptors derive from a boy under 18 in good health.

This clonotype was seen many times. V and J are TRBV11-2 and TRBJ1-4; D possibly corresponds to TRBD1 (5 bases). The V end was cut by 6 bases, the J end by 1 base, with 9 bases between. This CDR3 is built from 14 residues. The germline gives CDR1 SGHAT, CDR2 FQNNGV. The DNA for the CDR3 is TGTGCCAGCAGAAGGGGAGGAACTAATGAAAAACTGTTTTTT. Amino acid sequence: CASRRGGTNEKLFF.

A note on this clonotype: Since no conserved phenylalanine or tryptophan closes the CDR3, a read error is the likely cause. This rearrangement joins TRBV11-2 to TRBJ2-1, with 7 bases identical to TRBD1. There are 14 residues in the CDR3. Germline V gene data show CDR1 as SGHAT and CDR2 as FQNNGV. V was clipped by 5 bases and J by 8 bases; unmatched bases: 9. CDR3 residues: CASSRGDRSYEQFL. CDR3 in DNA: TGTGCCAGCAGCCGAGGGGACAGATCCTATGAGCAGTTCCTC.

The chain joins TRBV29-1 to TRBJ2-7, with TRBD2 as a possible D gene (5 bases). There are 11 residues in the CDR3. V was clipped by 4 bases and J by 13 bases, with 17 bases between them. Germline-derived CDR1 and CDR2 are SQVTM and ANQGSEA. Here the CDR3 DNA reads TGCAGCGTTGTGGTCGAGGGCTCAGGCTACTTC. The encoded protein is CSVVVEGSGYF.